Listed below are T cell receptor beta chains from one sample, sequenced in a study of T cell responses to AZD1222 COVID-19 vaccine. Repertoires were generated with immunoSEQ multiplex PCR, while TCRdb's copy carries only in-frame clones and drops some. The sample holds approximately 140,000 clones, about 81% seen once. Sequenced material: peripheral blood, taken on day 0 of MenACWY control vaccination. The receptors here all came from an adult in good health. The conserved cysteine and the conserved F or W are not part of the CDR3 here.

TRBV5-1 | ASSPGYNEQF
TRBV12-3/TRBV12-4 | ASSRTANYGYT
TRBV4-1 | ASSQVDLGFGNQPQH
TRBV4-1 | ASSPGSGRESDTQY
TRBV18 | ASSPQDRSPEAF
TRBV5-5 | ASSPSPVGYSNQPQH
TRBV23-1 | ASSQHASGACNEQF
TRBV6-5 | ASSYVTSGEQF
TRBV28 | ASMGRVQETQY
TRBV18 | ASSERRRGNTEAF
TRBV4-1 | ASSHHLGGGRVGEQY
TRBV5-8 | ASRAPGLTRYNSPLH
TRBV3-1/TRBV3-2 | ASSQVAGGPSTDTQY
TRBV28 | ASSFKGYGYT
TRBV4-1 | ASSQADRGTEAF
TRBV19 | ASSHGTANQPQH
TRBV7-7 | AVWGAGTGNTIY
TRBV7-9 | ASSSIEGAKSPLH
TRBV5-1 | ASSLGQVGSPLH
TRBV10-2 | ASSDPGQGSSPLH
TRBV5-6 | ASSFGQAKEY
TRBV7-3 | ASSPTPQGRQF
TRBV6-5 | ASSPSPGVTGGYT
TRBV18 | ASSPVSRVTEAF
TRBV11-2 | ASSSRNYGYT
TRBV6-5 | STSWLGTDTQY
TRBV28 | VVKQTGDGNQPQH
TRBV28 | ASSSRQLDTQY
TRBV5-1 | ASSLALAGGADTQY
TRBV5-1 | ASSSFRRQGWNTEAF
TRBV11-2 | ASSSWAQFVGVVTEAF
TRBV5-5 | ASSLRGASNQPQH
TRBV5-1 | ASSLDGTGTIRGY
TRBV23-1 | ASSQAPGNTIY
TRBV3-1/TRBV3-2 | ASSPSAGETQY
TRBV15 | ATSEGSNYGYT
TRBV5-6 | ASSLVGTAFGNEKLF
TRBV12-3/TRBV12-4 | ASSLSSSYGYT
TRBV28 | ASSHLDTQY
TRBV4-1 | ASSHGGGAAYEQY
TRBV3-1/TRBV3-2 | ASSQGGYYGYT
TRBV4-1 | ASSQVGTGPHNEQF
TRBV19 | ASSRDRGNQPQH
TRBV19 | ASSALGGGNEQF
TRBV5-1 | ASSLAGATNSPLH
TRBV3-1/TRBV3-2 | ASSQDLPTSGGAYEQF
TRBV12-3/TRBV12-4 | ASSLVAERGYT
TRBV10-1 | ASNQAYGYT
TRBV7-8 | ASSGPGGFTDTQY
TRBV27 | ASRRFREGLTEAF